Described below is a single TCR beta chain sequence and its context. As yet, its antigen is unknown. This record belongs to a study of OX40 agonist ivuxolimab in advanced cancers. Study results and limitations: In the 0.1 to 3.0 mg/kg range, CD4+ and CD8+ blood T cells had expanded clonally by week 6. Compared with CD4+, CD8+ T cells on average had more expanded clones.

The CDR3 loop spans 13 amino acids. Trimming cost V 5 bases and J 3 bases, with 11 bases left between them. Germline CDR1 reads SGHTA; CDR2 reads FQGNSA. The data were produced by immunoSEQ multiplex PCR, yet TCRdb's version contains in-frame clones alone and is incomplete. The data contain 45,000 to 55,000 clones, approximately 80% of them singletons. V usage is TRBV7-2 and J usage is TRBJ2-7; a weak D match, TRBD1 (5 bases). The sequencing used CD4+ or CD8+ T cells sorted from blood, collected in a trial of the OX40 agonist ivuxolimab. The receptor comes from an adult with an advanced solid tumor such as melanoma, head and neck, liver or kidney cancer. CDR3 sequence (DNA): TGTGCCAGCAGCGGTCGACAGAGCTACGAGCAGTACTTC. Encoded protein: CASSGRQSYEQYF.